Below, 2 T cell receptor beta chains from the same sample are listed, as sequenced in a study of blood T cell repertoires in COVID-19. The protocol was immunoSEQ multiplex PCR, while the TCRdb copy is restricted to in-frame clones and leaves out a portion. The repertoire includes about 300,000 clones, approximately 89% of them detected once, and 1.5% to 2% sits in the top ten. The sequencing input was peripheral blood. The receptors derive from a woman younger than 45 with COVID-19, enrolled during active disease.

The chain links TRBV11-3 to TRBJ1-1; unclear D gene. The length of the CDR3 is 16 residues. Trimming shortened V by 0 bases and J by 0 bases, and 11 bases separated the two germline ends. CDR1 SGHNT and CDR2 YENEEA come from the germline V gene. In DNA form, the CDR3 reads TGTGCCAGCAGCTTAGATTTGCAGATCATGAACACTGAAGCTTTCTTT. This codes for CASSLDLQIMNTEAFF.

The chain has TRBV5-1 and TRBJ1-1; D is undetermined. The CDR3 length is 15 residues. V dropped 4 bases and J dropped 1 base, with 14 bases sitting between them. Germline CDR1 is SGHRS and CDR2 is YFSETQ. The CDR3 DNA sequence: TGCGCCAGCAGCCCGGAGGCGACTCGGAACACTGAAGCTTTCTTT. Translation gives CASSPEATRNTEAFF.